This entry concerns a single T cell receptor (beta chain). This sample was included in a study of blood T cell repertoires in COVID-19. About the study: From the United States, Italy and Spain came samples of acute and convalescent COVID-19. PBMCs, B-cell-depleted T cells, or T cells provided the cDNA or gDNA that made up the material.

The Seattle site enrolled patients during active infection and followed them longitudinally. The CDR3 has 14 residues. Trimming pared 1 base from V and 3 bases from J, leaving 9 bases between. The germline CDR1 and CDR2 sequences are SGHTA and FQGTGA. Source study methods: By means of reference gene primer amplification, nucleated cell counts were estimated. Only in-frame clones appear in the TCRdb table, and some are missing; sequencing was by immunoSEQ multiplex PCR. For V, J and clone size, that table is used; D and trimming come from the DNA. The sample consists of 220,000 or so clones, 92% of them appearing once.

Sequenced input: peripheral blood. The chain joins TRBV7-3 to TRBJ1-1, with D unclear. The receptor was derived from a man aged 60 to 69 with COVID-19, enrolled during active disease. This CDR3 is CASSLSRSDTEAFF. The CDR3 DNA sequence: TGTGCCAGCAGCTTAAGTAGATCCGACACTGAAGCTTTCTTT.